This T cell receptor (beta chain) was observed in a study of T cell repertoires in cytomegalovirus infection. Study-wide background: Recently identified HLA-C-restricted CMV epitopes were used, and well-studied HLA-B-restricted CMV epitopes were used as well. Through public TCR beta signatures, both CMV infection and matching HLA type were indicated.

Points on this clonotype: Its target is unknown.

Trimming left V 2 bases short and J 0 bases short, with 12 bases between. Germline V gene data show CDR1 as MNHEY and CDR2 as SMNVEV (reference sequence). The CDR3 is made up of 16 amino acids. TCRdb re-called the reads with MiXCR, one entry per CDR3 protein. The sample carries hundreds of thousands of distinct CDR3 sequences, just under 30% recorded once. Notes on the study in general: HLA-C-restricted CMV-specific TCR beta clonotypes were dominant in the ex vivo response. Of the TCR beta families, the public ones yielded a cumulative frequency that identified carriers of CMV plus the relevant HLA.

The chain combines TRBV27 with TRBJ2-3; D is perhaps TRBD2 (5 bases). The source of this sequence is a human donor in good health (CMV status not recorded). Some clones in this sample may be carry-over from other donors' samples. The sample was cultured PBMCs, taken from culture after CMV antigen stimulation. CDR3 nucleotide sequence: TGTGCCAGCAGTTTAGGCGGCGGGCCAAGCACAGATACGCAGTATTTT. Translating it yields CASSLGGGPSTDTQYF.